A single sample gave rise to the 5 T cell receptor beta chains below, sequenced in a study of neoadjuvant anti-PD-1 for oral cavity cancer. TCRdb's copy holds only in-frame clones and misses some; the assay was immunoSEQ multiplex PCR. The sample has more than 12,000 clones; more than 65% are singletons. The specimen comprised PBMCs, sampled before nivolumab (anti-PD-1) treatment. The receptor set was obtained from a person aged 35-79 years with oral cavity squamous cell carcinoma.

V and J are TRBV6-6 and TRBJ1-1, with D perhaps TRBD1 (5 bases). Trimming left V 2 bases short and J 4 bases short, with 11 bases between. The CDR3 runs to 14 residues. Germline loops: CDR1 MNHNY, CDR2 SVGAGI (reference sequence). For the CDR3, the DNA is TGTGCCAGCAGTTACAGGGGAGGGACCACTGAAGCTTTCTTT. Its protein is CASSYRGGTTEAFF.

V usage is TRBV28 and J usage is TRBJ1-2; TRBD1 matches 9 bases. The junction had 17 bases not matched to a gene; V was cut back by 8 bases and J by 4 bases. Per the germline V gene, CDR1 is MDHEN and CDR2 is SYDVKM. This CDR3 contains 17 residues. The CDR3 sequence is CASGYVFPGQGTYGYTF. In DNA, the CDR3 is TGTGCCAGCGGTTACGTCTTTCCGGGACAGGGTACCTATGGCTACACCTTC.

This clone came up a few times. The V gene is TRBV11-2, the J gene TRBJ2-1, with no clear D. Trimming took 3 bases from V and 11 from J, leaving 14 bases between them. CDR1 is SGHAT and CDR2 is FQNNGV in the germline V gene. The CDR3 contains 13 residues. The CDR3 coding sequence is TGTGCCAGCAGCTTTCTCTTATCCCCTAAGCAGTTCTTC. Amino acids: CASSFLLSPKQFF. The variable domain in full, completed from reference TRBV11-2 and TRBJ2-1, reads EAGVAQSPRYKIIEKRQSVAFWCNPISGHATLYWYQQILGQGPKLLIQFQNNGVVDDSQLPKDRFSAERLKGVDSTLKIQPAKLEDSAVYLCASSFLLSPKQFFGPGTRLTVL.

CDR3 sequence: CASSWDRGTGYTF. CDR3 nucleotide sequence: TGCGCCAGCAGCTGGGACAGGGGTACCGGCTACACCTTC. This chain connects TRBV5-1 to TRBJ1-2; 10 positions agree with TRBD1. The CDR3 is 13 residues long. V lost 3 bases, J lost 8 bases, and 4 bases stayed unmatched. Germline CDR1 SGHRS, CDR2 YFSETQ.

A few counts support this clone. CDR3 in DNA: TGTGCCAGCGGGGACAGTAATCAGCCCCAGCATTTT. Residues: CASGDSNQPQHF. This sequence joins TRBV7-9 and TRBJ1-5; 7 bases are a match to TRBD1. Germline CDR1 reads SEHNR; CDR2 reads FQNEAQ (reference sequence). This CDR3 region has 12 residues. V lost 8 bases, J lost 4 bases, and 2 bases stayed unmatched.